The 9 T cell receptor beta chains in this list originate from one sample, sequenced in a study of graft-versus-host responses after intestinal transplantation. What these receptors recognize is not known. The assay was immunoSEQ multiplex PCR, and TCRdb's table has in-frame clones only and misses some. This sample has some 86,000 clones, with about nine tenths found just once. The starting material was unstimulated CD4+ T cells sorted from spleen or lymph node cells, obtained before transplant. These receptors came from a human donor who was the organ donor for an intestinal transplant.

The V call is TRBV10-3, the J call TRBJ2-7, with D unresolved. This CDR3 region has 13 residues. V lost 2 bases, J lost 1 base, and 6 bases lay in between. Germline V gene data show CDR1 as ENHRY and CDR2 as SYGVKD. The chain's CDR3 is CAISELYSYEQYF. The DNA of the CDR3 is TGTGCCATCAGTGAGCTGTATTCCTACGAGCAGTACTTC.

The chain employs TRBV19 and TRBJ1-3; D is unresolved. Germline V lookup: CDR1 LNHDA, CDR2 SQIVND (reference sequence). The ends were cut back, 3 bases at V and 0 bases at J, with 9 bases in the middle. This CDR3 region has 15 residues. The CDR3 DNA is TGTGCCAGTAGTATCGGAGTCAGCTCTGGAAACACCATATATTTT. Translating gives CASSIGVSSGNTIYF.

The rearrangement joins TRBV5-1 to TRBJ2-1; 8 bases map to TRBD2. Germline CDR1 and CDR2: SGHRS and YFSETQ. The trim removed 3 bases at V and 1 base at J, leaving 12 bases unmatched. The CDR3 spans 18 residues. The CDR3 DNA sequence: TGCGCCAGCAGCTCCGCCCGCCCCACTAGCGGATCCTACAATGAGCAGTTCTTC. Amino acid sequence: CASSSARPTSGSYNEQFF.

This clone appeared once. J is TRBJ2-3 and V is TRBV4-2; D is unresolved. Trimming removed 4 bases at V and 0 bases at J, with 14 bases between. CDR3 length: 16 residues. From germline, CDR1 is LGHNA and CDR2 YNFKEQ. CDR3 DNA sequence: TGTGCCAGCAGCCCCAGAGGCGGTTCTAGCACAGATACGCAGTATTTT. It encodes CASSPRGGSSTDTQYF.

The chain has TRBV11-2 and TRBJ1-3; D remains unclear. Germline V gene data show CDR1 as SGHAT and CDR2 as FQNNGV. V shed 5 bases and J shed 0 bases, with 11 bases lying between them. This CDR3 spans 15 amino acids. The CDR3 sequence: CASSLTRHSGNTIYF. CDR3 DNA: TGTGCCAGCAGCCTCACACGTCACTCTGGAAACACCATATATTTT.

Only a few counts were recorded for this clone. J is TRBJ1-4 and V is TRBV6-4; D remains unclear. From germline, CDR1 is MRHNA and CDR2 SNTAGT. Trimming removed 4 bases at V and 3 bases at J, with 12 bases between. The CDR3 is 15 residues long. CDR3 in amino acids: CASSGLQPPNEKLFF. In DNA, the CDR3 is TGTGCCAGCAGTGGGCTTCAACCGCCTAATGAAAAACTGTTTTTT.

The V call is TRBV5-1, the J call TRBJ1-1; D unclear. The V gene lost 2 bases and the J gene lost 0 bases, with 8 bases spanning the gap. Germline V gene lookup returns CDR1 SGHRS and CDR2 YFSETQ. The length of the CDR3 is 14 residues. The CDR3, as DNA: TGCGCCAGCAGCTTAGTCGGTATGAACACTGAAGCTTTCTTT. Protein sequence: CASSLVGMNTEAFF.

The V gene is TRBV4-3, the J gene TRBJ2-7, with D possibly TRBD1 on 6 matching bases. CDR1 is LGHNA and CDR2 is YSLEER in the germline V gene. With 0 bases removed from V and 5 bases from J, the gap between germline ends came to 14 bases. This CDR3 is 15 amino acids long. The CDR3 DNA sequence: TGCGCCAGCAGCCAAGAAAGGGCAGGGGTCCACGAGCAGTACTTC. Translation gives CASSQERAGVHEQYF.

This clone was observed a single time. The V call is TRBV29-1, the J call TRBJ1-2; unclear D gene. Trimming took 0 bases from V and 8 from J, leaving 13 bases between them. The length of the CDR3 is 13 residues. Germline values: CDR1 SQVTM, CDR2 ANQGSEA. This CDR3 reads CSVEDPGIYGYTF. CDR3 nucleotide sequence: TGCAGCGTTGAAGATCCCGGGATTTACGGCTACACCTTC.